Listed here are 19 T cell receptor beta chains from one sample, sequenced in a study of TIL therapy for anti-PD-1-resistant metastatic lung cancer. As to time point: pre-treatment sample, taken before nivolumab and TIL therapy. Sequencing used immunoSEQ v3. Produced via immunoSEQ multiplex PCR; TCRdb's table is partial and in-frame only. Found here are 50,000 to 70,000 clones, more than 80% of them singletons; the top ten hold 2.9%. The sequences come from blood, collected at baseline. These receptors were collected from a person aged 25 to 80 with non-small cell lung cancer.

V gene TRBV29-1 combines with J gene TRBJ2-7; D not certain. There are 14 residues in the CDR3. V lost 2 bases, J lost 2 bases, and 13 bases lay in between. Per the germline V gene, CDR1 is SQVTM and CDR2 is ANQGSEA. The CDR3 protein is CSVEIQDQTYEQYF. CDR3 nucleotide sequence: TGCAGCGTTGAAATCCAGGATCAAACCTACGAGCAGTACTTC.

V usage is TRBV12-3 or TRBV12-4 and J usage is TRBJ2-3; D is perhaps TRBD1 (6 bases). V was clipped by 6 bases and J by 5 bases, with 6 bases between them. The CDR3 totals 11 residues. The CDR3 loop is CASSRGDTQYF. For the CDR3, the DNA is TGTGCCAGCAGCAGGGGAGATACGCAGTATTTT.

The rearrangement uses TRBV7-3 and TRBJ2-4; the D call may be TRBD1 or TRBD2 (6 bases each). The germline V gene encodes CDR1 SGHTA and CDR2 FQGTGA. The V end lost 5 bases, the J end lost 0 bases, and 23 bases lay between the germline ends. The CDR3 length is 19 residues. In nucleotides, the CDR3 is TGTGCCAGCAGCCCGAGGGGGGTAATTACTCCTATAGCCAAAAACATTCAGTACTTC. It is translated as CASSPRGVITPIAKNIQYF. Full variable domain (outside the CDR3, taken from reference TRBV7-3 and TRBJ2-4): GAGVSQTPSNKVTEKGKYVELRCDPISGHTALYWYRQSLGQGPEFLIYFQGTGAADDSGLPNDRFFAVRPEGSVSTLKIQRTERGDSAVYLCASSPRGVITPIAKNIQYFGAGTRLSVL.

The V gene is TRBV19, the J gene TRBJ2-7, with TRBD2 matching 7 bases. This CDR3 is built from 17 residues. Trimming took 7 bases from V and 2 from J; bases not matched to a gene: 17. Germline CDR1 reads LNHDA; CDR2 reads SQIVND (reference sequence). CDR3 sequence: CASIYPVGRGPPYEQYF. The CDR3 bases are TGTGCCAGTATCTACCCAGTGGGGAGGGGTCCCCCCTACGAGCAGTACTTC.

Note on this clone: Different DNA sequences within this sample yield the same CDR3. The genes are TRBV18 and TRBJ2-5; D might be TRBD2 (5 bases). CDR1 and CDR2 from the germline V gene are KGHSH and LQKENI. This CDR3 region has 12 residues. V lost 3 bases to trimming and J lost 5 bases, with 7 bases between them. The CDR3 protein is CASSPSGETQYF. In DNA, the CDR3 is TGTGCCAGCTCACCGAGCGGTGAGACCCAGTACTTC.

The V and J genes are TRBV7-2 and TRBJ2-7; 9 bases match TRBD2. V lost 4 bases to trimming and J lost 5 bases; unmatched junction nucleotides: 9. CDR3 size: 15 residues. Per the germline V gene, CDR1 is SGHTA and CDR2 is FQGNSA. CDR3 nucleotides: TGTGCCAGCAGCTGGACTAGCGCGCTGCGAGACGAGCAGTACTTC. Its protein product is CASSWTSALRDEQYF.

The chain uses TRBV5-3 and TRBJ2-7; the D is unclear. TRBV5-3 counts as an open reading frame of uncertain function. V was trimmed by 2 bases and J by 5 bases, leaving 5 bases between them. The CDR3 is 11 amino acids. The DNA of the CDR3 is TGTGCCAGAAGCTTTTCCCACGAGCAGTACTTC. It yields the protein CARSFSHEQYF.

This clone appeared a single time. For the CDR3, the DNA is TGCGCCAGCAGAATGGGAACAGAGAACACTGAAGCTTTCTTT. Translating gives CASRMGTENTEAFF. V usage is TRBV5-1 and J usage is TRBJ1-1; D is uncertain. The CDR3 runs 14 residues. Germline CDR1 and CDR2: SGHRS and YFSETQ. The germline V and J ends were trimmed by 5 bases and 1 base, with 12 bases remaining between them.

The CDR3 sequence is CASSLAFSGNTIYF. The CDR3 DNA is TGTGCCAGCAGCTTAGCTTTCTCTGGAAACACCATATATTTT. This chain connects TRBV11-2 to TRBJ1-3; D is undetermined. The CDR3 is 14 amino acids. Trimming shortened V by 1 base and J by 0 bases, and 4 bases separated the two germline ends. Germline CDR1 is SGHAT and CDR2 is FQNNGV.

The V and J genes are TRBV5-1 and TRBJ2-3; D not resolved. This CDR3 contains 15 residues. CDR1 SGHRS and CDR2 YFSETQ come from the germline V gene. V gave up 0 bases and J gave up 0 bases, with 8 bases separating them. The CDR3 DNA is TGCGCCAGCAGCTTGGAAGGGTCGAGCACAGATACGCAGTATTTT. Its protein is CASSLEGSSTDTQYF. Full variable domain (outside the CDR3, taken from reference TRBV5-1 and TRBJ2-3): KAGVTQTPRYLIKTRGQQVTLSCSPISGHRSVSWYQQTPGQGLQFLFEYFSETQRNKGNFPGRFSGRQFSNSRSEMNVSTLELGDSALYLCASSLEGSSTDTQYFGPGTRLTVL.

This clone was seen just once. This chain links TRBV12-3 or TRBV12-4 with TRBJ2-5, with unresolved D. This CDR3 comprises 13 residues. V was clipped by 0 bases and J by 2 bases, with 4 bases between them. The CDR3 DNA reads TGTGCCAGCAGTTTAGCTAGTCAAGAGACCCAGTACTTC. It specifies CASSLASQETQYF.

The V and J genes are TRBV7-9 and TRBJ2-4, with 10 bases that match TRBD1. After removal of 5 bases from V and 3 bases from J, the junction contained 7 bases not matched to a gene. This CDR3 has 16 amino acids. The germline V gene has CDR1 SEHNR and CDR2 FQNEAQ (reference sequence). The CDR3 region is CASSLEGQGYKNIQYF. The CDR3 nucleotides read TGTGCCAGCAGCCTCGAGGGACAGGGGTACAAAAACATTCAGTACTTC.

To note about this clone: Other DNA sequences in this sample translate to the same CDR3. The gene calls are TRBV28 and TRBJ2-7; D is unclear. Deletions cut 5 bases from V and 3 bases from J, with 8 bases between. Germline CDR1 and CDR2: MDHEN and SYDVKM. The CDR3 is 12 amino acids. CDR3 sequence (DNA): TGTGCCAGCAGTCTGTCAAACTACGAGCAGTACTTC. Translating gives CASSLSNYEQYF. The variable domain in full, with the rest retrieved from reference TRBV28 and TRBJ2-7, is DVKVTQSSRYLVKRTGEKVFLECVQDMDHENMFWYRQDPGLGLRLIYFSYDVKMKEKGDIPEGYSVSREKKERFSLILESASTNQTSMYLCASSLSNYEQYFGPGTRLTVT.

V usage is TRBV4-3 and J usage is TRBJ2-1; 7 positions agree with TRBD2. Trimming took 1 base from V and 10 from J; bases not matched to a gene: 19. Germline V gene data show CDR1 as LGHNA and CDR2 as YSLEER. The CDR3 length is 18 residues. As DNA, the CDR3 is TGCGCCAGCAGCCAAGTCTCCTCCTCCGGGCCCCTCGGGAGGGAGCAGTTCTTC. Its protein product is CASSQVSSSGPLGREQFF.

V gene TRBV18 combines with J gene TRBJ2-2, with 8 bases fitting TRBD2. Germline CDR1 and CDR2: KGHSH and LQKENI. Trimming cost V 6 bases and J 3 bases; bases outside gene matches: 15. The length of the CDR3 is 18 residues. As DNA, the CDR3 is TGTGCCAGCTCTCGAAGAAGCGGGAGTTTCGGCGACACCGGGGAGCTGTTTTTT. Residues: CASSRRSGSFGDTGELFF.

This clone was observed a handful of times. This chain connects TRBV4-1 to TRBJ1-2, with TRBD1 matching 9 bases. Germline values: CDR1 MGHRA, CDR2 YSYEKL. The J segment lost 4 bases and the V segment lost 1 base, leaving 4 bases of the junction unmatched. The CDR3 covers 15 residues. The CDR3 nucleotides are TGCGCCAGCAGCCAAGTACAGGGGGCAGGCTATGGCTACACCTTC. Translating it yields CASSQVQGAGYGYTF.

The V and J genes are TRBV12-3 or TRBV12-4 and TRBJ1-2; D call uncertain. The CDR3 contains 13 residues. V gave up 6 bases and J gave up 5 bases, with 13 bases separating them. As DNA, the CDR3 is TGTGCCAGCAGGTCCTGGGTCCCGTATGGCTACACCTTC. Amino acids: CASRSWVPYGYTF.

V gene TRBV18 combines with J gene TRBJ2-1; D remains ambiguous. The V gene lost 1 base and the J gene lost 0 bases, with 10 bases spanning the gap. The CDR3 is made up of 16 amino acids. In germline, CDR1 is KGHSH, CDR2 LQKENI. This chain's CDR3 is CASSPLAPSSYNEQFF. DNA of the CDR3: TGTGCCAGCTCACCACTAGCCCCAAGCTCCTACAATGAGCAGTTCTTC. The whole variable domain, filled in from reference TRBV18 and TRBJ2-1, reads NAGVMQNPRHLVRRRGQEARLRCSPMKGHSHVYWYRQLPEEGLKFMVYLQKENIIDESGMPKERFSAEFPKEGPSILRIQQVVRGDSAAYFCASSPLAPSSYNEQFFGPGTRLTVL.

CDR3 nucleotides: TGTGCCACGGCTTTGGACAGGCAGAACACTGAAGCTTTCTTT. Residues: CATALDRQNTEAFF. The chain has TRBV28 and TRBJ1-1; TRBD1 aligns across 7 bases. The CDR3 has 14 residues. Germline V gene sequence: CDR1 MDHEN, CDR2 SYDVKM. Trimming removed 10 bases from V and 1 base from J; junction bases left unmatched: 9.